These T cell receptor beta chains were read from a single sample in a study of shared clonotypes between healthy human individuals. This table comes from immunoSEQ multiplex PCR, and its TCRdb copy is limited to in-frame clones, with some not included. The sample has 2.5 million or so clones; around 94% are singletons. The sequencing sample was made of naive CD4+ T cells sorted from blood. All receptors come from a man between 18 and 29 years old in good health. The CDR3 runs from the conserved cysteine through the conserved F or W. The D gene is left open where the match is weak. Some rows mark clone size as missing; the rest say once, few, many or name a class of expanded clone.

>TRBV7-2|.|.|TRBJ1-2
CASSFETGPDINYGYTF
TGTGCCAGCAGCTTCGAAACAGGCCCTGATATTAACTATGGCTACACCTTC
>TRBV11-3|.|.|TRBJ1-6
CASSLETTASSPLHF
TGTGCCAGCAGCTTAGAGACAACAGCAAGTTCACCCCTCCACTTT
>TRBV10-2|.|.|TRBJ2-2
CATRGIRQGPLGTGELFF
TGCGCCACCCGGGGGATCCGACAGGGACCCCTCGGGACCGGGGAGCTGTTTTTT
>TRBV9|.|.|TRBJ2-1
CASSVASINEQFF
TGTGCCAGCAGCGTGGCTAGCATCAATGAGCAGTTCTTC
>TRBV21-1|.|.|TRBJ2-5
CASSKADQETQYF
TGTGCCAGCAGCAAGGCGGACCAAGAGACCCAGTACTTC
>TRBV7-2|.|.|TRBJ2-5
CASSFGLVETQYF
TGTGCCAGCAGCTTCGGACTCGTGGAGACCCAGTACTTC
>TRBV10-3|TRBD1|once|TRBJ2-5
CAISAGQAYQETQYF
TGTGCCATCAGTGCAGGACAGGCGTACCAAGAGACCCAGTACTTC
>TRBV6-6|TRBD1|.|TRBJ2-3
CASSYGTGLTDTQYF
TGTGCCAGCAGTTACGGGACAGGTCTCACAGATACGCAGTATTTT
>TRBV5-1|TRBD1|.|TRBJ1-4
CASSSGTGATNEKLFF
TGCGCCAGCAGCTCCGGGACAGGGGCAACTAATGAAAAACTGTTTTTT
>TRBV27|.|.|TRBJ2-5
CASRPRWDTYQETQYF
TGTGCCAGCAGACCTCGTTGGGACACCTACCAAGAGACCCAGTACTTC
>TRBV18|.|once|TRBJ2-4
CASSPAHIQYF
TGTGCCAGCTCACCAGCACACATTCAGTACTTC
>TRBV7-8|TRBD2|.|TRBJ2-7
CASTPGRGHSYEQYF
TGTGCCAGCACTCCCGGGAGGGGCCACTCCTACGAGCAGTACTTC
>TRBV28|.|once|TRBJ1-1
CASSLGGGLNTEAFF
TGTGCCAGCAGTTTGGGGGGAGGGCTGAACACTGAAGCTTTCTTT
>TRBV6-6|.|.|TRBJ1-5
CASSYSGYSNQPQHF
TGTGCCAGCAGTTACTCGGGGTATAGCAATCAGCCCCAGCATTTT
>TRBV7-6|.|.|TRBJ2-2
CASSPEGAGELFF
TGTGCCAGCAGCCCTGAGGGTGCCGGGGAGCTGTTTTTT
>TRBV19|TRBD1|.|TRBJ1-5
CASRETGTVNQPQHF
TGTGCCAGTCGAGAAACGGGGACAGTCAATCAGCCCCAGCATTTT
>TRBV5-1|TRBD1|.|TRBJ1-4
CASSLVGTGGEKLFF
TGCGCCAGCAGCTTGGTAGGGACAGGGGGTGAAAAACTGTTTTTT
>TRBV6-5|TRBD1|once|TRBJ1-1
CASSPLTGGTEAFF
TGTGCCAGCAGCCCCCTTACAGGGGGCACTGAAGCTTTCTTT
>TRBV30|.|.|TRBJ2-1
CAWRGGSYNEQFF
TGTGCCTGGAGGGGCGGGTCCTACAATGAGCAGTTCTTC
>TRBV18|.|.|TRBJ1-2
CASSPIDDSNYGYTF
TGTGCCAGCTCACCCATAGATGACAGTAACTATGGCTACACCTTC
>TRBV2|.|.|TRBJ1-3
CASSPRHVSGNTIYF
TGTGCCAGCAGTCCGAGACACGTCTCTGGAAACACCATATATTTT
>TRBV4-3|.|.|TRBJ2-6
CASSQGGSGANVLTF
TGCGCCAGCAGCCAAGGAGGCTCTGGGGCCAACGTCCTGACTTTC
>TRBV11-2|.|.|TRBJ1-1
CASSLNRDRDEAFF
TGTGCCAGCAGCCTCAACAGGGATAGGGATGAAGCTTTCTTT
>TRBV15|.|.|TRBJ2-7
CATSRRPRTPTYEQYF
TGTGCCACCAGCAGACGTCCCAGGACTCCGACATACGAGCAGTACTTC
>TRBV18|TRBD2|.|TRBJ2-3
CASSPPAGGGNTQYF
TGTGCCAGCTCACCACCCGCGGGAGGTGGTAATACGCAGTATTTT
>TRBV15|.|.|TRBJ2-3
CATSREGRITDTQYF
TGTGCCACCAGCAGAGAGGGAAGGATCACAGATACGCAGTATTTT